Listed below are T cell receptor beta chains from one sample, sequenced in a study of T cell responses to AZD1222 COVID-19 vaccine. This table comes from immunoSEQ multiplex PCR, and its TCRdb copy is limited to in-frame clones, with some not included. The repertoire consists of fewer than 110,000 clones, with around 91% occurring once and the leading ten covering 20% to 25%. The sequencing used peripheral blood, collected on day 0 of AZD1222 vaccination. These TCRs come from an adult in good health. Both conserved end residues are part of each CDR3. D genes are given only for firm matches. Clone size is not always given. Where it is, it says once, few, many or a class for expanded clones.

clone_size: -; j_call: TRBJ1-1; d_call: -; v_call: TRBV7-8; cdr3_length: 15; cdr3_nt: TGTGCCAGCAGCCAAACCGACAGGCTGAACACTGAAGCTTTCTTT; cdr3_aa: CASSQTDRLNTEAFF
clone_size: -; j_call: TRBJ1-3; d_call: -; v_call: TRBV7-3; cdr3_length: 13; cdr3_nt: TGTGCCAGCAGCTCGGGTGTGGGAAACACCATATATTTT; cdr3_aa: CASSSGVGNTIYF
clone_size: -; j_call: TRBJ1-1; d_call: TRBD1; v_call: TRBV30; cdr3_length: 15; cdr3_nt: TGTGCCTGGATTCGGACAGGGATTTCGAACACTGAAGCTTTCTTT; cdr3_aa: CAWIRTGISNTEAFF
clone_size: once; j_call: TRBJ2-7; d_call: -; v_call: TRBV27; cdr3_length: 14; cdr3_nt: TGTGCCAGCAGTTTAAAGGGTAGCTCCTACGAGCAGTACTTC; cdr3_aa: CASSLKGSSYEQYF
clone_size: once; j_call: TRBJ1-1; d_call: -; v_call: TRBV6-5; cdr3_length: 13; cdr3_nt: TGTGCCACGCTCAGGGTGGCCGGGGTAAGAGCTTTCTTT; cdr3_aa: CATLRVAGVRAFF
clone_size: once; j_call: TRBJ1-1; d_call: TRBD1; v_call: TRBV19; cdr3_length: 16; cdr3_nt: TGTGCCAGTAAGACTGACAGGGAGGCCCGCCTGAATGAAGCTTTCTTT; cdr3_aa: CASKTDREARLNEAFF
clone_size: -; j_call: TRBJ1-1; d_call: -; v_call: TRBV3-1/TRBV3-2; cdr3_length: 13; cdr3_nt: TGTGCCAGCAGCCAAGATCCTAAGACAGGACGGAACTTT; cdr3_aa: CASSQDPKTGRNF
clone_size: -; j_call: TRBJ1-5; d_call: TRBD1; v_call: TRBV7-2; cdr3_length: 16; cdr3_nt: TGTGCCAGCAGCTTAGTTTCGGGACAGTACTATCAGCCCCAGCATTTT; cdr3_aa: CASSLVSGQYYQPQHF
clone_size: -; j_call: TRBJ1-1; d_call: TRBD1; v_call: TRBV7-9; cdr3_length: 14; cdr3_nt: TGTGCCAGCAGCTTAGCAGGGGGCGAGGCTGAAGCTTTCTTT; cdr3_aa: CASSLAGGEAEAFF
clone_size: once; j_call: TRBJ2-3; d_call: -; v_call: TRBV13; cdr3_length: 17; cdr3_nt: TGTGCCAGCACCAAAATTGGGGGGGGCCCTAGCACAGATACGCAGTATTTT; cdr3_aa: CASTKIGGGPSTDTQYF
clone_size: -; j_call: TRBJ1-3; d_call: -; v_call: TRBV5-6; cdr3_length: 12; cdr3_nt: TGTGCGTCGGGGGGCTCTGGAAACACCATATATTTT; cdr3_aa: CASGGSGNTIYF
clone_size: -; j_call: TRBJ2-3; d_call: TRBD2; v_call: TRBV7-8; cdr3_length: 16; cdr3_nt: TGTGCCAGCAGCTTAGCCCCCAGCGGGGGCACAGATACGCAGTATTTT; cdr3_aa: CASSLAPSGGTDTQYF
clone_size: -; j_call: TRBJ2-1; d_call: TRBD2; v_call: TRBV29-1; cdr3_length: 15; cdr3_nt: TGCAGCGTTTCACTAGCGGGGGGTTCCTACAATGAGCAGTTCTTC; cdr3_aa: CSVSLAGGSYNEQFF
clone_size: -; j_call: TRBJ1-5; d_call: TRBD1; v_call: TRBV5-1; cdr3_length: 16; cdr3_nt: TGCGCCAGCAGCAAGGGGCCCAGGGGGGGCAATCAGCCCCAGCATTTT; cdr3_aa: CASSKGPRGGNQPQHF
clone_size: once; j_call: TRBJ1-3; d_call: -; v_call: TRBV2; cdr3_length: 15; cdr3_nt: TGTGCCAGCAGTGACGGGGGGTTCTCTGGAAACACCATATATTTT; cdr3_aa: CASSDGGFSGNTIYF
clone_size: few; j_call: TRBJ2-7; d_call: -; v_call: TRBV7-2; cdr3_length: 14; cdr3_nt: TGTGCCAGCAGCTTAGGAGGGGGTTTATACGAGCAGTACTTC; cdr3_aa: CASSLGGGLYEQYF
clone_size: -; j_call: TRBJ2-7; d_call: -; v_call: TRBV11-2; cdr3_length: 15; cdr3_nt: TGTGCCAGCATCGACGGGCAGGGAAGGATGAACGAGCAGTACTTC; cdr3_aa: CASIDGQGRMNEQYF
clone_size: -; j_call: TRBJ1-2; d_call: -; v_call: TRBV6-5; cdr3_length: 13; cdr3_nt: TGTGCCAGCACAGTGACAGGTCTAGGTGGCTACACCTTC; cdr3_aa: CASTVTGLGGYTF
clone_size: -; j_call: TRBJ2-2; d_call: TRBD1; v_call: TRBV2; cdr3_length: 15; cdr3_nt: TGTGCCAGCAGTCTGACGGGACAGATCACCGGGGAGCTGTTTTTT; cdr3_aa: CASSLTGQITGELFF
clone_size: -; j_call: TRBJ1-1; d_call: -; v_call: TRBV29-1; cdr3_length: 13; cdr3_nt: TGCAGCGTTGATTTCGGCAGGGGAAATGAAGCTTTCTTT; cdr3_aa: CSVDFGRGNEAFF
clone_size: few; j_call: TRBJ2-2; d_call: -; v_call: TRBV10-3; cdr3_length: 14; cdr3_nt: TGTGCCATCAGTCCCGGGGGTAGGGTCGGGGAGCTGTTTTTT; cdr3_aa: CAISPGGRVGELFF
clone_size: -; j_call: TRBJ1-6; d_call: TRBD1; v_call: TRBV19; cdr3_length: 13; cdr3_nt: TGTGCCAGTGGGACAGTATATAATTCACCCCTCCACTTT; cdr3_aa: CASGTVYNSPLHF
clone_size: -; j_call: TRBJ2-7; d_call: TRBD2; v_call: TRBV19; cdr3_length: 17; cdr3_nt: TGTGCCAGTAGTAGCGGGGGGTGGACGACACGGAACTACGAGCAGTACTTC; cdr3_aa: CASSSGGWTTRNYEQYF
clone_size: -; j_call: TRBJ1-1; d_call: -; v_call: TRBV18; cdr3_length: 12; cdr3_nt: TGTGCCAGCTCACCAGGACAGACTGAAGCTTTCTTT; cdr3_aa: CASSPGQTEAFF
clone_size: -; j_call: TRBJ2-7; d_call: -; v_call: TRBV4-3; cdr3_length: 14; cdr3_nt: TGCGCCAGCAGCCAAGATGGGAACTCCTACGAGCAGTACTTC; cdr3_aa: CASSQDGNSYEQYF
clone_size: -; j_call: TRBJ2-7; d_call: TRBD2; v_call: TRBV9; cdr3_length: 14; cdr3_nt: TGTGCCAGCAGCGTTAGCGGGGAAAACTACGAGCAGTACTTC; cdr3_aa: CASSVSGENYEQYF
clone_size: -; j_call: TRBJ1-3; d_call: -; v_call: TRBV30; cdr3_length: 13; cdr3_nt: TGTGCCTCAAGAGGGAGCTCTGGAAACACCATATATTTT; cdr3_aa: CASRGSSGNTIYF
clone_size: once; j_call: TRBJ1-2; d_call: -; v_call: TRBV19; cdr3_length: 16; cdr3_nt: TGTGCCAGTAGTACGAATGGGGTGGACAGTCTCTATGGCTACACCTTC; cdr3_aa: CASSTNGVDSLYGYTF
clone_size: -; j_call: TRBJ2-4; d_call: -; v_call: TRBV30; cdr3_length: 16; cdr3_nt: TGTGCCTGGAGTGTTCGGGGCGGCCTTACCAAAAACATTCAGTACTTC; cdr3_aa: CAWSVRGGLTKNIQYF
clone_size: -; j_call: TRBJ1-5; d_call: TRBD1; v_call: TRBV3-1/TRBV3-2; cdr3_length: 16; cdr3_nt: TGTGCCAGCAGCCAAGGGCCCGGACAGGGGAATCAGCCCCAGCATTTT; cdr3_aa: CASSQGPGQGNQPQHF
clone_size: -; j_call: TRBJ2-1; d_call: -; v_call: TRBV12-3/TRBV12-4; cdr3_length: 11; cdr3_nt: TGTGCCACCCAGAGGAACAATGAGCAGTTCTTC; cdr3_aa: CATQRNNEQFF
clone_size: -; j_call: TRBJ2-7; d_call: TRBD1; v_call: TRBV7-2; cdr3_length: 15; cdr3_nt: TGTGCCAGCAGTCAACCAGGGGGCGTATATGTAGAGCAGTACTTC; cdr3_aa: CASSQPGGVYVEQYF
clone_size: -; j_call: TRBJ2-7; d_call: TRBD1; v_call: TRBV7-9; cdr3_length: 13; cdr3_nt: TGTGCCAACCCAGGGACAGGGGAGTACGAGCAGTACTTC; cdr3_aa: CANPGTGEYEQYF
clone_size: -; j_call: TRBJ2-7; d_call: TRBD1; v_call: TRBV29-1; cdr3_length: 15; cdr3_nt: TGCAGCGTCACCGGGACAGGCGGGCAACTCTACGAGCAGTACTTC; cdr3_aa: CSVTGTGGQLYEQYF
clone_size: -; j_call: TRBJ1-1; d_call: -; v_call: TRBV13; cdr3_length: 15; cdr3_nt: TGTGCCAGCAGCCCCGGGACGGCGATGAACACTGAAGCTTTCTTT; cdr3_aa: CASSPGTAMNTEAFF
clone_size: -; j_call: TRBJ2-1; d_call: -; v_call: TRBV7-2; cdr3_length: 12; cdr3_nt: TGTGCCAGCAGCTCTGTGACTGAGCGGCCGTTCTTC; cdr3_aa: CASSSVTERPFF
clone_size: few; j_call: TRBJ2-2; d_call: -; v_call: TRBV6-5; cdr3_length: 16; cdr3_nt: TGTGCCAGCAGTTACGCCCTAGGATTCACTTCCCGGGAGCTGTTTTTT; cdr3_aa: CASSYALGFTSRELFF
clone_size: -; j_call: TRBJ1-6; d_call: TRBD1; v_call: TRBV18; cdr3_length: 16; cdr3_nt: TGTGCCAGCTCAAACATACAATGGACAGGAAATTCACCCCTCCACTTT; cdr3_aa: CASSNIQWTGNSPLHF
clone_size: -; j_call: TRBJ1-2; d_call: -; v_call: TRBV6-2/TRBV6-3; cdr3_length: 14; cdr3_nt: TGTGCCAGCAGTCCCCTGCTTGGGGGCGGTGGCTACACCTTC; cdr3_aa: CASSPLLGGGGYTF
clone_size: -; j_call: TRBJ1-3; d_call: -; v_call: TRBV5-1; cdr3_length: 16; cdr3_nt: TGCGCCAGCAGCTTGGCCGGGACTCAATTAGGAAACACCATATATTTT; cdr3_aa: CASSLAGTQLGNTIYF
clone_size: -; j_call: TRBJ2-1; d_call: -; v_call: TRBV15; cdr3_length: 13; cdr3_nt: TGTGCCACCAGCAGAGGGCGCGTCAATGAGCAGTTCTTC; cdr3_aa: CATSRGRVNEQFF
clone_size: -; j_call: TRBJ2-3; d_call: TRBD1; v_call: TRBV25-1; cdr3_length: 13; cdr3_nt: TGTGCCAGTAGTGAGACAGGGCTGGATACGCAGTATTTT; cdr3_aa: CASSETGLDTQYF
clone_size: medium-sized; j_call: TRBJ1-3; d_call: -; v_call: TRBV7-2; cdr3_length: 13; cdr3_nt: TGTGCCAGCAGCTTCCAGGAGGAGGCCACCATATATTTT; cdr3_aa: CASSFQEEATIYF
clone_size: -; j_call: TRBJ1-2; d_call: -; v_call: TRBV6-6; cdr3_length: 14; cdr3_nt: TGTGCCAGCAGCGACAATTCCGAGAACTATGGCTACACCTTC; cdr3_aa: CASSDNSENYGYTF
clone_size: -; j_call: TRBJ2-7; d_call: -; v_call: TRBV5-1; cdr3_length: 11; cdr3_nt: TGCGCCAGCAGCTTGGCAGGCGAGCAGTACTTC; cdr3_aa: CASSLAGEQYF
clone_size: -; j_call: TRBJ1-5; d_call: -; v_call: TRBV7-9; cdr3_length: 14; cdr3_nt: TGTGCCAGCAGCCGAGACGGATTAAATCAGCCCCAGCATTTT; cdr3_aa: CASSRDGLNQPQHF
clone_size: -; j_call: TRBJ1-2; d_call: -; v_call: TRBV9; cdr3_length: 14; cdr3_nt: TGTGCCAGCAGCGATAGTGGTCCTAACTATGGCTACACCTTC; cdr3_aa: CASSDSGPNYGYTF
clone_size: -; j_call: TRBJ1-2; d_call: -; v_call: TRBV13; cdr3_length: 14; cdr3_nt: TGTGCCAGCAGCTTAATAGAATCCCCTTATGGCTACACCTTC; cdr3_aa: CASSLIESPYGYTF
clone_size: -; j_call: TRBJ1-3; d_call: -; v_call: TRBV6-5; cdr3_length: 14; cdr3_nt: TGTGCCAGCAGCCTATGGGGGTCAGGAAACACCATATATTTT; cdr3_aa: CASSLWGSGNTIYF
clone_size: -; j_call: TRBJ2-3; d_call: TRBD1; v_call: TRBV30; cdr3_length: 13; cdr3_nt: TGTGCCTGCCGGGACAGAAAACGAGATACGCAGTATTTT; cdr3_aa: CACRDRKRDTQYF
clone_size: once; j_call: TRBJ2-7; d_call: TRBD2; v_call: TRBV6-5; cdr3_length: 15; cdr3_nt: TGTGCCAGCAGGAGGTGGACTAGCGGGACTTACGAGCAGTACTTC; cdr3_aa: CASRRWTSGTYEQYF
clone_size: once; j_call: TRBJ1-2; d_call: -; v_call: TRBV12-5; cdr3_length: 14; cdr3_nt: TGTGCTAGTGGTTTGGCCAGTGCAAACTATGGCTACACCTTC; cdr3_aa: CASGLASANYGYTF
clone_size: -; j_call: TRBJ1-5; d_call: -; v_call: TRBV2; cdr3_length: 16; cdr3_nt: TGTGCCAGCAGCTCCGAACCGAGTACGCTCAATCAGCCCCAGCATTTT; cdr3_aa: CASSSEPSTLNQPQHF
clone_size: -; j_call: TRBJ2-1; d_call: -; v_call: TRBV5-4; cdr3_length: 16; cdr3_nt: TGTGCCAGCAGCTTGGGGGTCAGGGACCCTCCTCATGAGCAGTTCTTC; cdr3_aa: CASSLGVRDPPHEQFF
clone_size: -; j_call: TRBJ2-3; d_call: -; v_call: TRBV19; cdr3_length: 16; cdr3_nt: TGTGCCAGTAGTATAGACGCTGTGGTTTCTAAAGATACGCAGTATTTT; cdr3_aa: CASSIDAVVSKDTQYF
clone_size: -; j_call: TRBJ1-2; d_call: -; v_call: TRBV29-1; cdr3_length: 12; cdr3_nt: TGCAGCGCAGAGGATGGGGGTTATGGCTACACCTTC; cdr3_aa: CSAEDGGYGYTF
clone_size: once; j_call: TRBJ1-1; d_call: -; v_call: TRBV5-4; cdr3_length: 15; cdr3_nt: TGTGCCAGCAGCTTCCCTCAGGGCCGCGACACTGAAGCTTTCTTT; cdr3_aa: CASSFPQGRDTEAFF
clone_size: -; j_call: TRBJ2-2; d_call: -; v_call: TRBV6-5; cdr3_length: 14; cdr3_nt: TGTGCCAGCTCGGCTTACCTGACCACCGGGGAGCTGTTTTTT; cdr3_aa: CASSAYLTTGELFF
clone_size: -; j_call: TRBJ1-1; d_call: -; v_call: TRBV20-1; cdr3_length: 11; cdr3_nt: TGCAGTGCTAGAGAGTTGAATGAAGCTTTCTTT; cdr3_aa: CSARELNEAFF